This T cell receptor (beta chain) comes out of a study of control samples from healthy donors and cancer patients. The method was immunoSEQ multiplex PCR; TCRdb's version includes in-frame clones alone and lacks a portion of them. The table has 150,000 or so clones, around 88% seen once. V gave up 5 bases and J gave up 4 bases; unmatched junction bases: 5. The CDR3 totals 14 residues. Germline V CDR1 and CDR2: PRHDT, FYEKMQ (reference sequence). The chain recombines TRBV13 with TRBJ2-1; 7 positions match TRBD1. The source is a man aged 18 to 30 in good health. Sequencing was done on a sample of blood. The CDR3 DNA reads as TGTGCCAGCAGCCCACCGGGACAGTACAATGAGCAGTTCTTC. Translating gives CASSPPGQYNEQFF.